The 10 T cell receptor beta chains presented below share a single source sample, sequenced in a study of cytomegalovirus exposure and HLA in healthy donors. Both 60 Vbeta primers and 13 Jbeta primers went into the PCR. Measured with immunoSEQ multiplex PCR; TCRdb has only the in-frame clones, and not every one. Here the sample spans some 130,000 clones, over 70% being singletons. The sequencing sample was made of PBMCs. The receptors derive from a man between 25 and 39 years old in good health and CMV-seronegative.

V gene TRBV4-1 combines with J gene TRBJ2-1, with TRBD2 matching 11 bases. V lost 7 bases and J lost 4; bases outside the gene matches: 6. Germline CDR1 reads MGHRA; CDR2 reads YSYEKL. This CDR3 region has 15 residues. In nucleotides, the CDR3 is TGCGCCAGCACCTCGACTAGCGGGGATTACAATGAGCAGTTCTTC. Amino acids: CASTSTSGDYNEQFF.

This clone was counted once. The chain links TRBV28 to TRBJ2-1, with D tentatively TRBD2 (6 bases). The germline gives CDR1 MDHEN, CDR2 SYDVKM. Trimming removed 10 bases at V and 6 bases at J, with 13 bases between. The CDR3 extends over 12 amino acids. The CDR3, as DNA: TGTGCCACGTCCGGGAGCGTCAATGAGCAGTTCTTC. It translates to CATSGSVNEQFF.

For the CDR3, the DNA is TGTGCCAGCAGTTACTCGCTAGCGGAGCCCTACGAGCAGTACTTC. It codes for CASSYSLAEPYEQYF. The chain links TRBV6-5 to TRBJ2-7, with TRBD2 identical over 7 bases. The CDR3 consists of 15 residues. Looked up from germline, CDR1 is MNHEY and CDR2 is SVGAGI. Unmatched junction bases numbered 4, after V lost 0 bases and J lost 2 bases.

This chain uses TRBV6-5 with TRBJ2-3; 7 bases are shared with TRBD2. Unmatched junction bases numbered 2, after V lost 2 bases and J lost 0 bases. Germline V gives CDR1 MNHEY, CDR2 SVGAGI. This CDR3 is 15 amino acids long. CDR3 nucleotides: TGTGCCAGCAGTTACGGGGGGGGGAGCACAGATACGCAGTATTTT. Its translation is CASSYGGGSTDTQYF.

Only one count was recorded for this clone. The V gene is TRBV6-4, the J gene TRBJ2-1; TRBD2 matches 13 bases. V trimming: 10 bases; J trimming: 7 bases; junction bases outside the gene matches: 4. The V gene's germline CDR1 is MRHNA and CDR2 SNTAGT. The CDR3 contains 13 residues. The CDR3 protein is CATRTSGSNEQFF. CDR3 sequence (DNA): TGTGCCACCCGGACTAGCGGGAGTAATGAGCAGTTCTTC.

The chain is built from TRBV18 and TRBJ1-4; the D gene is possibly TRBD1 (6 bases). This CDR3 contains 13 residues. Germline V gene data show CDR1 as KGHSH and CDR2 as LQKENI. V shed 3 bases and J shed 8 bases, with 10 bases lying between them. CDR3 loop: CASSPGQNEKLFF. CDR3 sequence (DNA): TGTGCCAGCTCACCCGGACAGAACGAAAAACTGTTTTTT.

This clone was seen a single time. This rearrangement joins TRBV14 to TRBJ2-3; the match to TRBD2 covers 8 bases. The CDR3 runs 17 residues. The germline V gene has CDR1 SGHDN and CDR2 FVKESK. After removal of 0 bases from V and 6 bases from J, the junction contained 11 bases not matched to a gene. CDR3 nucleotide sequence: TGTGCCAGCAGCCAAGATCGGCTAGCGGCGGGGGGTGATACGCAGTATTTT. Its protein product is CASSQDRLAAGGDTQYF. The variable domain in full, completed from reference TRBV14 and TRBJ2-3, reads EAGVTQFPSHSVIEKGQTVTLRCDPISGHDNLYWYRRVMGKEIKFLLHFVKESKQDESGMPNNRFLAERTGGTYSTLKVQPAELEDSGVYFCASSQDRLAAGGDTQYFGPGTRLTVL.

This chain links TRBV4-1 with TRBJ1-2; D remains unclear. The CDR3 contains 13 residues. Between the trimmed V and J ends, which lost 0 bases and 4 bases, there was a span of 6 bases. Germline V CDR1 and CDR2: MGHRA, YSYEKL. The CDR3 nucleotides read TGCGCCAGCAGCCAAGATATCAGCTATGGCTACACCTTC. Protein: CASSQDISYGYTF.

This clone was picked up one time. The genes are TRBV7-8 and TRBJ2-2, with D possibly being TRBD2 (6 bases). The germline gives CDR1 SGHVS, CDR2 FQNEAQ. V gave up 7 bases and J gave up 2 bases, with 17 bases separating them. This CDR3 contains 16 residues. The CDR3 nucleotides are TGTGCCAGCACCCTCCTCCGGGACTCTAACACCGGGGAGCTGTTTTTT. Amino acids: CASTLLRDSNTGELFF.

This clone has just a few counts. The V gene is TRBV6-1, the J gene TRBJ1-1; the D is unclear. Trimming took off 4 bases at V and 3 bases at J, with 15 bases between the two ends. CDR1 is MNHNS and CDR2 is SASEGT in the germline V gene. The CDR3 is made up of 15 amino acids. CDR3 in DNA: TGTGCCAGCAGTGTAAGGCCTACTACGGACACTGAAGCTTTCTTT. Amino acid sequence: CASSVRPTTDTEAFF.